This paragraph reports one T cell receptor beta chain. Antigen specificity is unknown. Both TRBC1 and TRBC2 were covered by a beta constant-region primer of two equimolar oligonucleotides. Nested alpha and beta constant-region primers with the SP2 primer drove four PCR rounds on ligated cDNA. Using its own MiXCR run on the UMI-ligation and nested PCR reads, TCRdb lists one record per CDR3 protein. The data show around 30,000 distinct CDR3 sequences, around 18% seen once. The V end lost 4 bases, the J end lost 1 base, and 17 bases lay between the germline ends. CDR3 length: 16 residues. CDR1 and CDR2 from the germline V gene are SGHRS and YFSETQ. The sample originates from a study of naive and memory T cell subsets. Study-wide findings and caveats: In CD4 and CD8 cells, diversity dropped from naive through EMRA.

The source material was effector memory CD4+ T cells from blood. Subset indicated: effector memory, CD45RA- CD27-. The chain combines TRBV5-1 with TRBJ1-1; possibly TRBD1 for D (5 bases). The sequence derives from a human donor in good health. The CDR3 DNA is TGCGCCAGCAGCCCCGGCCCAGGGAGGGAGAACACTGAAGCTTTCTTT. Amino acids: CASSPGPGRENTEAFF.